This TCR beta chain derives from a study of shared clonotypes between healthy human individuals. Study-level information: Per donor, three plates held CD4 naive cells, three held CD4 memory, two held CD8 naive and one held CD8 memory. Study-level points and caveats: The represented genetic and exposure-history diversity was limited by the small number of donors.

TCRdb's copy holds only in-frame clones and misses some; the assay was immunoSEQ multiplex PCR. Here the sample spans about 2.4 million clones, more than 85% being singletons. As to this clone: Antigen: not known. Other DNA sequences of this sample code for an identical CDR3.

V lost 0 bases and J 4 bases, leaving 7 bases between the germline ends. Germline lookup yields CDR1 GTSNPN and CDR2 SVGIG (reference sequence). The CDR3 length is 13 residues. The V and J genes are TRBV30 and TRBJ1-5; D remains ambiguous. This receptor was identified in a man in his late teens or twenties in good health. Some clones in this sample may be carry-over from other donors' samples. What was sequenced was naive CD4+ T cells from PBMCs. Subset meaning: CD45RA+ positively selected. CDR3 loop: CAWSVLLNQPQHF. The DNA for the CDR3 is TGTGCCTGGAGTGTTTTGCTGAATCAGCCCCAGCATTTT.